These 17 T cell receptor beta chains were sequenced from one sample in a study of T cell clonotyping in hematopoietic cell transplantation. Sequenced by immunoSEQ multiplex PCR; TCRdb stores in-frame clones only, minus some. The sample contains about 43,000 clones, 95% of which appear only once. Sample: peripheral blood mononuclear cells. These receptors all stem from a man in his thirties or forties in good health. Some clones in this sample may be carry-over from other donors' samples.

The chain combines TRBV30 with TRBJ1-5, with no clear D. The CDR3 extends over 13 amino acids. Germline V gene data show CDR1 as GTSNPN and CDR2 as SVGIG (reference sequence). V shed 5 bases and J shed 4 bases, with 12 bases lying between them. The CDR3 protein is CAWSYAGNQPQHF. The CDR3 DNA reads as TGTGCCTGGTCTTATGCGGGAAATCAGCCCCAGCATTTT. The full variable domain, with the rest looked up from reference TRBV30 and TRBJ1-5, is SQTIHQWPATLVQPVGSPLSLECTVEGTSNPNLYWYRQAAGRGLQLLFYSVGIGQISSEVPQNLSASRPQDRQFILSSKKLLLSDSGFYLCAWSYAGNQPQHFGDGTRLSIL.

This rearrangement joins TRBV6-5 to TRBJ2-1, with no clear D. The CDR3 contains 13 residues. Trimming left V 2 bases short and J 10 bases short, with 12 bases between. Germline V lookup: CDR1 MNHEY, CDR2 SVGAGI. For the CDR3, the DNA is TGTGCCAGCAGTTACCCGGGTGTCGGGGAGCAGTTCTTC. Translated, it gives CASSYPGVGEQFF.

This clone appeared a single time. The chain combines TRBV25-1 with TRBJ1-4, with D unclear. Germline V gives CDR1 MGHDK, CDR2 SYGVNS. With 4 bases removed from V and 1 base from J, the gap between germline ends came to 7 bases. This CDR3 is built from 14 residues. The CDR3, as DNA: TGTGCCAGCAGTGGCCCGGGAACTAATGAAAAACTGTTTTTT. Protein sequence: CASSGPGTNEKLFF. Combining the CDR3 with reference TRBV25-1 and TRBJ1-4 gives the whole variable domain EADIYQTPRYLVIGTGKKITLECSQTMGHDKMYWYQQDPGMELHLIHYSYGVNSTEKGDLSSESTVSRIRTEHFPLTLESARPSHTSQYLCASSGPGTNEKLFFGSGTQLSVL.

The rearrangement joins TRBV29-1 to TRBJ2-1; D call uncertain. Germline lookup yields CDR1 SQVTM and CDR2 ANQGSEA. V shed 7 bases and J shed 11 bases, with 12 bases lying between them. This CDR3 region has 10 residues. For the CDR3, the DNA is TGCAGCGGGGTGAGCGCGAAGCAGTTCTTC. Translating gives CSGVSAKQFF.

DNA of the CDR3: TGTGCCTCAAGAGCGGACAGGGGAAATTCACCCCTCCACTTT. This sequence encodes CASRADRGNSPLHF. The chain joins TRBV19 to TRBJ1-6; 9 positions match TRBD1. Trimming at V came to 11 bases and at J to 7 bases, leaving 9 bases not matched to a gene. The CDR3 is 14 residues long. In germline, CDR1 is LNHDA, CDR2 SQIVND (reference sequence).

The chain joins TRBV10-3 to TRBJ1-2; TRBD1 aligns across 9 bases. Losses at the gene ends were 6 bases for V and 1 base for J; bases not matched to a gene: 6. Germline CDR1 is ENHRY and CDR2 is SYGVKD. The CDR3 has 15 residues. CDR3 protein: CAIRKQGARNYGYTF. CDR3 sequence (DNA): TGTGCCATCAGGAAACAGGGGGCCCGTAACTATGGCTACACCTTC.

V is TRBV27 and J is TRBJ2-1; 11 nucleotides align to TRBD1. J was trimmed by 3 bases and V by 6 bases; bases with no gene match: 4. This CDR3 is 15 amino acids long. Germline values: CDR1 MNHEY, CDR2 SMNVEV (reference sequence). CDR3 bases: TGTGCCAGCAGCTCCGGGACAGGGGGCTACAATGAGCAGTTCTTC. It specifies CASSSGTGGYNEQFF.

This clone was seen just once. The rearrangement joins TRBV6-5 to TRBJ2-7; tentatively, D is TRBD1 (6 bases). Trimming cost V 3 bases and J 2 bases, with 14 bases left between them. Germline CDR1 and CDR2: MNHEY and SVGAGI. This CDR3 comprises 15 residues. CDR3 DNA sequence: TGTGCCAGCAGTTATGGGCCAGGGGCGGCCTACGAGCAGTACTTC. This translates into CASSYGPGAAYEQYF.

The chain links TRBV19 to TRBJ1-5; D gene unclear. This CDR3 has 15 amino acids. Germline V CDR1 and CDR2: LNHDA, SQIVND (reference sequence). V shed 4 bases and J shed 6 bases, with 16 bases lying between them. In DNA, the CDR3 is TGTGCCAGTAGTAGGATAGAAGCTCCGGTTCAGCCCCAGCATTTT. Translating it yields CASSRIEAPVQPQHF.

This rearrangement joins TRBV7-8 to TRBJ2-2, with TRBD2 matching 7 bases. Germline CDR1 and CDR2: SGHVS and FQNEAQ. This CDR3 region has 16 residues. With 2 bases clipped from V and 7 bases from J, the junction kept 10 bases outside the gene matches. The CDR3 spells CASSLFWGGLDGELFF. CDR3 DNA sequence: TGTGCCAGCAGCTTATTCTGGGGGGGACTGGACGGGGAGCTGTTTTTT. The full variable domain, in which reference TRBV7-8 and TRBJ2-2 provide the parts outside the CDR3, is GAGVSQSPRYKVAKRGQDVALRCDPISGHVSLFWYQQALGQGPEFLTYFQNEAQLDKSGLPSDRFFAERPEGSVSTLKIQRTQQEDSAVYLCASSLFWGGLDGELFFGEGSRLTVL.

The chain links TRBV27 to TRBJ1-3, with 11 bases matching TRBD1. Per the germline V gene, CDR1 is MNHEY and CDR2 is SMNVEV (reference sequence). V lost 5 bases to trimming and J lost 0 bases; unmatched junction nucleotides: 9. The CDR3 totals 18 residues. The CDR3 is CASSPGTGGPSSGNTIYF. The CDR3 DNA sequence: TGTGCCAGCAGTCCCGGGACAGGGGGACCCAGCTCTGGAAACACCATATATTTT.

DNA of the CDR3: TGTGCCAGCAATATTGGTGGCGGGGCCGTTTCACCCCTCCACTTT. Its translation is CASNIGGGAVSPLHF. The chain couples TRBV6-1 to TRBJ1-6; maybe TRBD1 (5 bases). Trimming removed 7 bases from V and 9 bases from J, with 19 bases in between. Germline-derived CDR1 and CDR2 are MNHNS and SASEGT. The CDR3 has 15 amino acids.

J is TRBJ1-2 and V is TRBV5-1, with 7 bases that match TRBD1. CDR3 length equals 14 residues. Germline CDR1 is SGHRS and CDR2 is YFSETQ. With V trimmed by 0 bases and J by 5 bases, 4 bases remained unmatched. CDR3 in DNA: TGCGCCAGCAGCTTGGGACAGGGAGATTATGGCTACACCTTC. Its translation is CASSLGQGDYGYTF.

The rearrangement joins TRBV15 to TRBJ2-2; possibly TRBD1 or TRBD2 for D (6 bases each). The V gene lost 6 bases and the J gene lost 6 bases, with 14 bases spanning the gap. Germline assignment: CDR1 LNHNV and CDR2 YYDKDF (reference sequence). CDR3 size: 14 residues. CDR3 DNA sequence: TGTGCCACCAGGGGTAGGGGGGCGGCCGGGGAGCTGTTTTTT. As protein: CATRGRGAAGELFF.

This chain uses TRBV5-6 with TRBJ1-2, with D tentatively TRBD1 (5 bases). V dropped 6 bases and J dropped 2 bases, with 11 bases sitting between them. This CDR3 spans 13 amino acids. CDR1 is SGHDT, CDR2 YYEEEE, per germline. The CDR3 protein is CASTLGGNYGYTF. The CDR3 coding sequence is TGTGCCAGCACGCTCGGGGGAAACTATGGCTACACCTTC.

The chain joins TRBV5-1 to TRBJ1-2, with 8 bases fitting TRBD1. Per the germline V gene, CDR1 is SGHRS and CDR2 is YFSETQ. Trimming took 0 bases from V and 7 from J; bases not matched to a gene: 11. CDR3 length equals 16 residues. CDR3 in amino acids: CASSLGQQGGYAGYTF. In DNA, the CDR3 is TGCGCCAGCAGCTTGGGACAACAGGGGGGATACGCTGGCTACACCTTC.

The table lists this clone with a count of one. The chain joins TRBV27 to TRBJ1-4; 7 nucleotides align to TRBD1. The CDR3 is 14 amino acids. Germline V gene lookup returns CDR1 MNHEY and CDR2 SMNVEV (reference sequence). V was pared by 3 bases and J by 8 bases, with 6 bases of the junction left unmatched. The CDR3 DNA follows: TGTGCCAGCAGTTTTCAAGGGGGCCAGGAAAAACTGTTTTTT. Its protein is CASSFQGGQEKLFF. The whole variable domain, filled in from reference TRBV27 and TRBJ1-4, reads EAQVTQNPRYLITVTGKKLTVTCSQNMNHEYMSWYRQDPGLGLRQIYYSMNVEVTDKGDVPEGYKVSRKEKRNFPLILESPSPNQTSLYFCASSFQGGQEKLFFGSGTQLSVL.